This TCR beta chain came from a study of blood T cell repertoires in COVID-19. Overall study: Sites in the United States, Italy and Spain provided acute and convalescent COVID-19 samples. Sources were T cells, B-cell-depleted T cells, or PBMCs; the material itself was cDNA or gDNA.

In the authors' workflow: Amplification of reference gene primers was used by the study to estimate nucleated cell counts. The protocol was immunoSEQ multiplex PCR, while the TCRdb copy is restricted to in-frame clones and leaves out a portion. V and J calls and clone size are given by that table; D and trimming were obtained from the DNA. There are about 210,000 clones in the sample; 80% to 90% occur only once, and about 8% lies in the top ten. V shed 5 bases and J 2 bases; nucleotides not matched to a gene: 6. The CDR3 totals 14 residues. Germline CDR1 and CDR2: LNHNV and YYDKDF (reference sequence).

The TCR sequence derives from a woman between 50 and 59 years old with active or convalescent COVID-19. The V gene is TRBV15, the J gene TRBJ2-7; 7 bases map to TRBD1. Material: peripheral blood. CDR3 in amino acids: CATSRWGQPYEQYF. As DNA, the CDR3 is TGTGCCACCAGCCGCTGGGGACAGCCCTACGAGCAGTACTTC. The full variable domain, rest sourced from reference TRBV15 and TRBJ2-7, is DAMVIQNPRYQVTQFGKPVTLSCSQTLNHNVMYWYQQKSSQAPKLLFHYYDKDFNNEADTPDNFQSRRPNTSFCFLDIRSPGLGDTAMYLCATSRWGQPYEQYFGPGTRLTVT.